The 2 T cell receptor beta chains in this list originate from one sample, sequenced in a study of shared clonotypes between healthy human individuals. Sequenced by immunoSEQ multiplex PCR; TCRdb stores in-frame clones only, minus some. The data contain millions of clones, about 92% of them singletons. Sequences were obtained from naive CD4+ T cells sorted from blood. The subset: CD45RA+ positively selected. The receptors derive from a man aged 18 to 29 in good health.

The chain carries TRBV6-1 and TRBJ2-1, with 8 bases aligning to TRBD2. CDR3 length: 12 amino acids. V lost 3 bases to trimming and J lost 10 bases; unmatched junction nucleotides: 2. Germline lookup yields CDR1 MNHNS and CDR2 SASEGT. The CDR3 coding sequence is TGTGCCAGCAGTGAGCGACTAGCGGAGCAGTTCTTC. As protein: CASSERLAEQFF.

The rearrangement links TRBV30 to TRBJ2-5, with D unclear. Germline V lookup: CDR1 GTSNPN, CDR2 SVGIG (reference sequence). CDR3 length: 15 residues. V shed 0 bases and J shed 2 bases, with 13 bases lying between them. CDR3 loop: CAWSVRTVGQETQYF. In DNA, the CDR3 is TGTGCCTGGAGTGTTCGTACAGTGGGGCAAGAGACCCAGTACTTC.